Detailed here is one T cell receptor beta chain. These data are taken from a study of blood T cell repertoires in COVID-19. Study background: Sample material is recorded as cDNA or gDNA derived from T cells, B-cell-depleted T cells, or PBMCs.

TCRdb keeps only in-frame clones here, not all; method: immunoSEQ multiplex PCR. The sample records 350,000 to 450,000 clones, less than 85% being singletons. V was cut by 4 bases and J by 2 bases, with 12 bases left in between. CDR3 length: 14 residues. Germline V gene data show CDR1 as SGHDN and CDR2 as FVKESK. This TCR was recovered from a young woman with acute or convalescent COVID-19. Sequenced sample: peripheral blood. The chain combines TRBV14 with TRBJ2-7, with TRBD1 as a possible D gene (5 bases). The CDR3 region has the DNA TGTGCCAGCAGCCTAAAGACAGCTACCTACGAGCAGTACTTC. It codes for CASSLKTATYEQYF.